The rows below give T cell receptor beta chains drawn from one sample of a study of T cells after yellow fever vaccination. TCRdb recomputed calls from the 5' RACE reads with MiXCR, one row per CDR3 protein. Here the sample spans roughly 500,000 distinct CDR3 sequences, under 25% being singletons. Source: PBMCs, taken 15 days after the yellow fever booster vaccination. The receptors were gathered from a man aged 25 to 40 who received the YFV17D yellow fever vaccine. Both conserved end residues are part of each CDR3.

>TRBV11-2|TRBJ2-7
CASSPGLHSYEQYF
>TRBV7-9|TRBJ1-2
CASSLVTQGASYF
>TRBV4-3|TRBJ2-7
CASSQDLPGGYEQYF
>TRBV18|TRBJ2-1
CASSPDRGRVNEQFF
>TRBV7-2|TRBJ1-3
CASSRDTINTIYF
>TRBV20-1|TRBJ1-1
CSARSRDNTEAFF
>TRBV7-2|TRBJ2-3
CASSIAMSTDTQYF
>TRBV20-1|TRBJ2-1
CSARGLVGTEQFF
>TRBV9|TRBJ2-7
CASSGLGGGGGEQYF
>TRBV5-1|TRBJ2-7
CASSLASGTSAYEQYF
>TRBV18|TRBJ2-6
CASSPSRSGANVLTF
>TRBV11-2|TRBJ2-1
CASSSAGGVAGGLSNEQFF
>TRBV7-2|TRBJ2-1
CASSLVTEQFF
>TRBV28|TRBJ2-4
CASLDRQSDIQYF
>TRBV27|TRBJ2-7
CASSLASTYEQYF
>TRBV27|TRBJ2-5
CASSLSILAGETQYF
>TRBV6-2/TRBV6-3|TRBJ2-1
CANKIWEDSYNEQFF
>TRBV4-3|TRBJ2-1
CASSQEPGEAGLSYNEQFF
>TRBV12-3/TRBV12-4|TRBJ1-1
CASSPGQMNTEAFF
>TRBV5-1|TRBJ2-1
CASSRLAGYNEQFF